Below are 29 T cell receptor beta chains sequenced from a single sample in a study of shared clonotypes between healthy human individuals. TCRdb's table, derived via immunoSEQ multiplex PCR, lists solely in-frame clones and lacks some. This sample has more than 850,000 clones, with approximately 78% found just once. The material sequenced was memory CD4+ T cells from PBMCs. Described subset: CD45RA-negative fraction. The source is a man aged 18 to 29 in good health. Some clones in this sample may be carry-over from other donors' samples.

The rearrangement uses TRBV5-8 and TRBJ1-5; D is perhaps TRBD1 (6 bases). V dropped 0 bases and J dropped 4 bases, with 14 bases sitting between them. CDR3 length: 16 residues. Per germline, CDR1 SGHTS and CDR2 YDEGEE. DNA for the CDR3: TGTGCCAGCAGCTTGGGGACGACAGGAGTTAATCAGCCCCAGCATTTT. This sequence encodes CASSLGTTGVNQPQHF.

The V and J genes are TRBV7-9 and TRBJ1-5, with TRBD1 matching over 7 bases. Germline V gene data show CDR1 as SEHNR and CDR2 as FQNEAQ (reference sequence). The CDR3 spans 15 residues. V lost 4 bases to trimming and J lost 0 bases; unmatched junction nucleotides: 3. For the CDR3, the DNA is TGTGCCAGCAGCTCAGGGGGGTCTAGCAATCAGCCCCAGCATTTT. Residues: CASSSGGSSNQPQHF.

The V call is TRBV7-8, the J call TRBJ2-7; 10 bases line up with TRBD2. The CDR3 totals 15 residues. CDR1 and CDR2 (germline): SGHVS, FQNEAQ. V shed 5 bases and J 2 bases; nucleotides not matched to a gene: 6. CDR3 coding DNA: TGTGCCAGCAGCCCCCGGACTAGCGGAGCCTACGAGCAGTACTTC. Protein sequence: CASSPRTSGAYEQYF.

The V call is TRBV5-1, the J call TRBJ1-6; a weak D match, TRBD1 (5 bases). This CDR3 is 15 amino acids long. Germline lookup yields CDR1 SGHRS and CDR2 YFSETQ. V was pared by 4 bases and J by 14 bases, with 22 bases between. The CDR3 sequence: CASSQGRQAPSALHF. CDR3 coding DNA: TGCGCCAGCAGCCAGGGACGCCAAGCCCCCTCGGCCCTCCACTTT.

The table lists this clone with a count of one. The rearrangement links TRBV7-8 to TRBJ1-4, with TRBD1 as a possible D gene (6 bases). Per the germline V gene, CDR1 is SGHVS and CDR2 is FQNEAQ. The CDR3 runs to 16 residues. V shed 5 bases and J shed 0 bases, with 13 bases lying between them. CDR3 sequence reads: CASSPQGFATNEKLFF. The CDR3 bases are TGTGCCAGCAGCCCACAGGGATTTGCAACTAATGAAAAACTGTTTTTT.

CDR3 sequence reads: CAWSPDWRSIYNEQFF. The DNA of the CDR3 is TGTGCCTGGAGTCCCGACTGGCGATCGATCTACAATGAGCAGTTCTTC. The V gene is TRBV30, the J gene TRBJ2-1; D is unresolved. Germline CDR1 GTSNPN, CDR2 SVGIG (reference sequence). This CDR3 region has 16 residues. Trimming took off 2 bases at V and 3 bases at J, with 17 bases between the two ends. The full variable domain, completed using reference TRBV30 and TRBJ2-1, is SQTIHQWPATLVQPVGSPLSLECTVEGTSNPNLYWYRQAAGRGLQLLFYSVGIGQISSEVPQNLSASRPQDRQFILSSKKLLLSDSGFYLCAWSPDWRSIYNEQFFGPGTRLTVL.

V is TRBV7-9 and J is TRBJ2-1; D tentatively fits TRBD1 or TRBD2 (5 bases each). The germline V and J ends were trimmed by 1 base and 2 bases, with 9 bases remaining between them. The CDR3 length is 15 residues. Germline CDR1 reads SEHNR; CDR2 reads FQNEAQ (reference sequence). CDR3 sequence (DNA): TGTGCCAGCAGCTTAGAAGGGGAGACCTACAATGAGCAGTTCTTC. Encoded protein: CASSLEGETYNEQFF.

The V gene is TRBV15, the J gene TRBJ1-1; TRBD1 matches 8 bases. V was clipped by 5 bases and J by 4 bases; unmatched bases: 12. In germline, CDR1 is LNHNV, CDR2 YYDKDF (reference sequence). The CDR3 covers 16 residues. The CDR3 loop is CATSAESGGAGTEAFF. The DNA for the CDR3 is TGTGCCACCAGCGCCGAGTCAGGGGGCGCGGGCACTGAAGCTTTCTTT.

The chain is built from TRBV7-2 and TRBJ2-1, with a weak D call TRBD1 (6 bases). The germline V and J ends were trimmed by 2 bases and 4 bases, with 12 bases remaining between them. The germline CDR1 and CDR2 sequences are SGHTA and FQGNSA. The CDR3 consists of 15 residues. The CDR3 nucleotides are TGTGCCAGCAGCTTAACAGGGCAATCTTACAATGAGCAGTTCTTC. Its protein product is CASSLTGQSYNEQFF. Drawing the rest from reference TRBV7-2 and TRBJ2-1, the complete variable domain is GAGVSQSPSNKVTEKGKDVELRCDPISGHTALYWYRQSLGQGLEFLIYFQGNSAPDKSGLPSDRFSAERTGGSVSTLTIQRTQQEDSAVYLCASSLTGQSYNEQFFGPGTRLTVL.

V is TRBV28 and J is TRBJ1-2; 8 nucleotides align to TRBD1. With V trimmed by 4 bases and J by 4 bases, 2 bases remained unmatched. The germline V gene has CDR1 MDHEN and CDR2 SYDVKM. This CDR3 region has 13 residues. The CDR3 sequence is CASSSGGSYGYTF. The DNA for the CDR3 is TGTGCCAGCAGTTCAGGGGGCTCCTATGGCTACACCTTC.

The genes are TRBV2 and TRBJ1-3; no reliable D call. V lost 8 bases to trimming and J lost 0 bases, with 11 bases between them. The CDR3 covers 14 residues. In germline, CDR1 is SNHLY, CDR2 FYNNEI. The CDR3 region has the DNA TGTGCCAGCCTCGCGGCAGCCTCTGGAAACACCATATATTTT. Protein: CASLAAASGNTIYF.

The V and J genes are TRBV29-1 and TRBJ2-7; no clear D gene. Germline V gene sequence: CDR1 SQVTM, CDR2 ANQGSEA. V lost 7 bases to trimming and J lost 3 bases, with 10 bases between them. There are 11 residues in the CDR3. CDR3 region: CSAEDNYEQYF. The DNA of the CDR3 is TGCAGCGCCGAAGACAACTACGAGCAGTACTTC.

This clone was recorded once. The chain couples TRBV19 to TRBJ2-7; 7 bases are a match to TRBD2. This CDR3 contains 14 residues. The V gene's germline CDR1 is LNHDA and CDR2 SQIVND (reference sequence). Losses at the gene ends were 4 bases for V and 0 bases for J; bases not matched to a gene: 3. The CDR3 protein is CASSRLADSYEQYF. The CDR3 DNA sequence: TGTGCCAGTAGTAGGCTAGCGGACTCCTACGAGCAGTACTTC.

This clone was found a few times. The chain links TRBV19 to TRBJ2-5, with 9 bases aligning to TRBD1. CDR3 size: 15 residues. Trimming removed 6 bases from V and 5 bases from J; junction bases left unmatched: 10. From germline, CDR1 is LNHDA and CDR2 SQIVND (reference sequence). The CDR3 sequence: CASSKMDRGSETQYF. The CDR3 coding sequence is TGTGCCAGTAGCAAAATGGACAGGGGATCGGAGACCCAGTACTTC. The full variable domain, in which reference TRBV19 and TRBJ2-5 provide the parts outside the CDR3, is DGGITQSPKYLFRKEGQNVTLSCEQNLNHDAMYWYRQDPGQGLRLIYYSQIVNDFQKGDIAEGYSVSREKKESFPLTVTSAQKNPTAFYLCASSKMDRGSETQYFGPGTRLLVL.

To note about this clone: Other DNA sequences within the sample encode an identical CDR3. This rearrangement joins TRBV7-2 to TRBJ2-7; D is unresolved. Trimming stripped 4 bases from V and 3 bases from J, with 4 bases between. This CDR3 contains 11 residues. Germline V CDR1 and CDR2: SGHTA, FQGNSA. The CDR3 sequence is CASSSRYEQYF. DNA for the CDR3: TGTGCCAGCAGCTCGCGCTACGAGCAGTACTTC.

This chain connects TRBV7-9 to TRBJ2-2; D possibly matches TRBD1 or TRBD2 (5 bases each). The CDR3 extends over 18 amino acids. Per germline, CDR1 SEHNR and CDR2 FQNEAQ (reference sequence). The V and J ends lost 5 bases and 5 bases respectively, with 24 bases between them. Here the CDR3 reads CASSKDFLGVPKTGELFF. Here the CDR3 DNA reads TGTGCCAGCAGCAAAGACTTCTTGGGGGTTCCCAAGACCGGGGAGCTGTTTTTT. Using reference TRBV7-9 and TRBJ2-2 for the parts outside the CDR3, the full variable domain is DTGVSQNPRHKITKRGQNVTFRCDPISEHNRLYWYRQTLGQGPEFLTYFQNEAQLEKSRLLSDRFSAERPKGSFSTLEIQRTEQGDSAMYLCASSKDFLGVPKTGELFFGEGSRLTVL.

The CDR3 DNA reads TGTGCCATCCAAAAAGGACAGCCGCAAAGTCGGGGCTACACCTTC. This codes for CAIQKGQPQSRGYTF. The chain combines TRBV10-3 with TRBJ1-2, with D maybe TRBD1 (6 bases). This CDR3 region has 15 residues. Germline CDR1 ENHRY, CDR2 SYGVKD. V was trimmed by 8 bases and J by 8 bases, leaving 24 bases between them.

This chain links TRBV11-2 with TRBJ2-1; D is undetermined. This CDR3 has 14 amino acids. V gave up 8 bases and J gave up 10 bases, with 21 bases separating them. Germline-derived CDR1 and CDR2 are SGHAT and FQNNGV. CDR3 sequence: CASRRAPTGREQFF. CDR3 nucleotide sequence: TGTGCCAGCCGCCGGGCCCCAACCGGACGGGAGCAGTTCTTC.

The V and J genes are TRBV5-1 and TRBJ1-4; maybe TRBD1 (6 bases). The V gene lost 4 bases and the J gene lost 6 bases, with 16 bases spanning the gap. This CDR3 has 15 residues. Germline V gene sequence: CDR1 SGHRS, CDR2 YFSETQ. The CDR3 loop is CASSIRWGPDEKLFF. CDR3 coding DNA: TGCGCCAGCAGCATCCGCTGGGGGCCGGATGAAAAACTGTTTTTT.

The chain joins TRBV11-2 to TRBJ1-4; possibly TRBD1 for D (6 bases). V gave up 0 bases and J gave up 11 bases, with 7 bases separating them. CDR3 length: 12 residues. CDR1 SGHAT and CDR2 FQNNGV come from the germline V gene. The CDR3 DNA reads TGTGCCAGCAGCTTAGAAGGGGGGAAACTGTTTTTT. Amino acids: CASSLEGGKLFF.

The chain recombines TRBV7-6 with TRBJ2-1, with TRBD2 matching over 14 bases. Unmatched junction bases numbered 15, after V lost 5 bases and J lost 6 bases. CDR1 is SGHVS and CDR2 is FNYEAQ in the germline V gene. The CDR3 length is 19 residues. The CDR3 coding sequence is TGTGCCAGCAGCCCCAATGGAGGGACTAGCGGGAGCGCACGCAATGAGCAGTTCTTC. It encodes CASSPNGGTSGSARNEQFF. Variable domain in full (rest from reference TRBV7-6 and TRBJ2-1): GAGVSQSPRYKVTKRGQDVALRCDPISGHVSLYWYRQALGQGPEFLTYFNYEAQQDKSGLPNDRFSAERPEGSISTLTIQRTEQRDSAMYRCASSPNGGTSGSARNEQFFGPGTRLTVL.

The chain carries TRBV28 and TRBJ2-5, with TRBD2 matching 10 bases. After removal of 6 bases from V and 3 bases from J, the junction contained 16 bases not matched to a gene. Per germline, CDR1 MDHEN and CDR2 SYDVKM. The CDR3 spans 18 residues. The CDR3 coding sequence is TGTGCCAGCAGCCCATCTCCTAGCGGGAGAGGGAGGGAAGAGACCCAGTACTTC. This gives the protein CASSPSPSGRGREETQYF. Full variable domain (missing parts from reference TRBV28 and TRBJ2-5): DVKVTQSSRYLVKRTGEKVFLECVQDMDHENMFWYRQDPGLGLRLIYFSYDVKMKEKGDIPEGYSVSREKKERFSLILESASTNQTSMYLCASSPSPSGRGREETQYFGPGTRLLVL.

The CDR3 spells CAWGGLAGGTYEQYF. The CDR3 DNA sequence: TGTGCCTGGGGAGGACTAGCGGGGGGGACCTACGAGCAGTACTTC. The V and J genes are TRBV30 and TRBJ2-7, with 15 bases lining up with TRBD2. The V gene's germline CDR1 is GTSNPN and CDR2 SVGIG (reference sequence). J lost 2 bases, V lost 5 bases, and 4 bases had no gene match. This CDR3 is built from 15 residues.

The chain joins TRBV27 to TRBJ1-1, with D unresolved. The CDR3 has 15 amino acids. Trimming took off 6 bases at V and 3 bases at J, with 17 bases between the two ends. Germline V CDR1 and CDR2: MNHEY, SMNVEV (reference sequence). The CDR3 nucleotides are TGTGCCAGCAGCCATCCCGGGTCTTTCTACACTGAAGCTTTCTTT. This encodes CASSHPGSFYTEAFF.

The chain employs TRBV9 and TRBJ2-7; either TRBD1 or TRBD2 may supply D (5 bases each). Germline lookup yields CDR1 SGDLS and CDR2 YYNGEE. The CDR3 consists of 14 residues. The ends were cut back, 3 bases at V and 7 bases at J, with 17 bases in the middle. The CDR3 loop reads CASSGGPMASEQYF. The CDR3 coding sequence is TGTGCCAGCAGCGGGGGACCCATGGCCTCTGAGCAGTACTTC.

This clone has just a few counts. The V gene is TRBV15, the J gene TRBJ2-5; 7 positions match TRBD2. The tail of the sequence fits TRBJ2-7 better, so the J call may be wrong. In germline, CDR1 is LNHNV, CDR2 YYDKDF (reference sequence). The CDR3 is 20 residues long. This chain's CDR3 is CATSRDRDWGAGPHRYEQYF. The CDR3 DNA reads TGTGCCACCAGCAGAGACAGGGATTGGGGAGCGGGACCACATCGGTACGAGCAGTACTTC.

This chain joins TRBV28 and TRBJ1-4; weak D call: TRBD1 (5 bases). The CDR3 covers 18 residues. V dropped 5 bases and J dropped 3 bases, with 22 bases sitting between them. The germline CDR1 and CDR2 sequences are MDHEN and SYDVKM. Here the CDR3 DNA reads TGTGCCAGCAGTCCCCCGGGACTACTCAACACGGCTAATGAAAAACTGTTTTTT. Translation gives CASSPPGLLNTANEKLFF.

This clone occurred many times. The sample has other DNA sequences that encode this CDR3 too. V usage is TRBV7-8 and J usage is TRBJ2-1; D ambiguous. CDR1 and CDR2 from the germline V gene are SGHVS and FQNEAQ. The CDR3 consists of 11 residues. Trimming stripped 3 bases from V and 6 bases from J, with 3 bases between. As DNA, the CDR3 is TGTGCCAGCAGCTTGCTCAATGAGCAGTTCTTC. Its protein is CASSLLNEQFF.

The CDR3 loop reads CASSARGARLSEAFF. CDR3 coding DNA: TGTGCCAGCTCAGCCAGGGGGGCCCGGCTGTCTGAAGCTTTCTTT. This sequence joins TRBV18 and TRBJ1-1; 7 bases match TRBD1. Per the germline V gene, CDR1 is KGHSH and CDR2 is LQKENI. V gave up 5 bases and J gave up 6 bases; unmatched junction bases: 12. The CDR3 has 15 amino acids.